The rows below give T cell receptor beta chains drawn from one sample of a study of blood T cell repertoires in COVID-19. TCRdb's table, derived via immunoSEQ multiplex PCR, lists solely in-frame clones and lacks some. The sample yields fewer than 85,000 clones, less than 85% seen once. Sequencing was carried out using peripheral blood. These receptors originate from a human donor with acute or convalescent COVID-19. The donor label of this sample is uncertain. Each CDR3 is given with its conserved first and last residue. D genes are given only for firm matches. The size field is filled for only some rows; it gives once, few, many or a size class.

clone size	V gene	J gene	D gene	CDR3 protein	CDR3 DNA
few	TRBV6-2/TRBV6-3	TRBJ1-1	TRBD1	CASSSPSRDRPNEAFF	TGTGCCAGCAGTTCCCCGTCCCGGGACAGGCCCAATGAAGCTTTCTTT
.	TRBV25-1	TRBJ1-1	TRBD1	CASSPGQGARAFF	TGTGCCAGCAGTCCGGGACAGGGGGCGCGGGCTTTCTTT
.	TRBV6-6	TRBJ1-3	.	CASQDSPSSGNTIYF	TGTGCCAGCCAGGACAGCCCGAGCTCTGGAAACACCATATATTTT
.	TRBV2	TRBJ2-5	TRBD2	CASGLAGAETQYF	TGTGCCAGCGGCCTAGCGGGGGCAGAGACCCAGTACTTC
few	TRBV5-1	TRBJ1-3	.	CASSLAGGDGNTIYF	TGCGCCAGCAGCTTGGCCGGGGGTGATGGAAACACCATATATTTT
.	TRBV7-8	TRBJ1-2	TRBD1	CASSRRQGEEGYTF	TGTGCCAGCAGCCGGAGACAGGGGGAAGAAGGCTACACCTTC
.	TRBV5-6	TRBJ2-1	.	CASRLTRIGSLSNEQFF	TGTGCCAGCAGACTAACACGGATCGGGAGCCTGAGCAATGAGCAGTTCTTC
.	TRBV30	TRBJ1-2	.	CAWSTGYSYGYTF	TGTGCCTGGAGTACAGGATATAGCTATGGCTACACCTTC
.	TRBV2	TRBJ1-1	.	CASRQNTEAFF	TGTGCCAGCAGACAGAACACTGAAGCTTTCTTT
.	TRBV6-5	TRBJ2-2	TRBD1	CASSYSTGRTGELFF	TGTGCCAGCAGTTACTCGACAGGGCGCACCGGGGAGCTGTTTTTT
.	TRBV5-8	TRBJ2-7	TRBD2	CASSLVRGAGDSYEQYF	TGTGCCAGCAGCTTGGTGCGAGGCGCGGGAGACTCCTACGAGCAGTACTTC
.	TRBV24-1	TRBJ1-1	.	CATSGPDGPGRRLFF	TGTGCCACCAGTGGGCCGGATGGTCCAGGGAGGAGGCTTTTCTTT
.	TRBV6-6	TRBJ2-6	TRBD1	CASSYADRVLTF	TGTGCCAGCAGTTACGCGGACAGGGTCCTGACTTTC
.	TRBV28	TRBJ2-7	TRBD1	CASRLRDRAYEQYF	TGTGCCAGCAGATTACGGGACAGGGCTTACGAGCAGTACTTC
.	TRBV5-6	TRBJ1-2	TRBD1	CASSLGQGGGYGYTF	TGTGCCAGCAGCTTGGGACAGGGAGGAGGCTATGGCTACACCTTC
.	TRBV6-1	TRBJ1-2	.	CASSELAGLDYGYTF	TGTGCCAGCAGTGAATTGGCGGGGCTAGACTATGGCTACACCTTC
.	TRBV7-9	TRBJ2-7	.	CASSLRTGWSYEQYF	TGTGCCAGCAGCTTACGTACAGGGTGGTCCTACGAGCAGTACTTC
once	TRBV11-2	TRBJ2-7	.	CASSLFAGTRAYEQYF	TGTGCCAGCAGCTTATTCGCCGGGACAAGAGCATACGAGCAGTACTTC
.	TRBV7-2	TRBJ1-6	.	CASSSLRGGNSPLHF	TGTGCCAGCAGCTCTCTAAGGGGGGGGAATTCACCCCTCCACTTT
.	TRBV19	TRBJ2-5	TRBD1	CASRDRGSETQYF	TGTGCCAGCCGAGACAGGGGATCGGAGACCCAGTACTTC
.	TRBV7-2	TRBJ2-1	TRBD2	CASSPGLAGRLLYNEQFF	TGTGCCAGCAGCCCTGGGCTAGCGGGTCGCCTTCTCTACAATGAGCAGTTCTTC
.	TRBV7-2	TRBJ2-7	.	CASSPGHYEQYF	TGTGCCAGCAGCCCGGGACACTACGAGCAGTACTTC
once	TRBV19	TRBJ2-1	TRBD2	CASSIGGSLINEQFF	TGTGCCAGTAGTATCGGCGGGAGTCTTATCAATGAGCAGTTCTTC
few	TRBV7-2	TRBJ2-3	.	CASSPRAGYTDTQYF	TGTGCCAGCAGCCCACGTGCCGGGTACACAGATACGCAGTATTTT
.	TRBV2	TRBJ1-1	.	CASRRVVDPWAFF	TGTGCCAGCAGGAGGGTTGTTGACCCGTGGGCTTTCTTT
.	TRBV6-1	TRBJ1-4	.	CASSESAGYEKLFF	TGTGCCAGCAGTGAATCGGCCGGGTATGAAAAACTGTTTTTT
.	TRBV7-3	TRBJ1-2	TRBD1	CASSSGQGGFGYTF	TGTGCCAGCAGCTCTGGACAGGGGGGATTTGGCTACACCTTC
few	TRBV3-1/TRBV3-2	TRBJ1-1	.	CASSHWDTRGTEAFF	TGTGCCAGCAGCCACTGGGACACCCGAGGCACTGAAGCTTTCTTT
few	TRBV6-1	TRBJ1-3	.	CASSEAWRVGNTIYF	TGTGCCAGCAGTGAAGCTTGGAGGGTTGGAAACACCATATATTTT
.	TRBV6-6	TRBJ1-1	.	CASSLQTEAFF	TGTGCCAGCAGTTTACAGACTGAAGCTTTCTTT
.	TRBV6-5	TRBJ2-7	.	CASSRTMGYEQYF	TGTGCCAGCAGTCGGACAATGGGCTACGAGCAGTACTTC
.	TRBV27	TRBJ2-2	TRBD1	CASRGTGGTGELFF	TGTGCCAGCAGAGGGACAGGGGGAACCGGGGAGCTGTTTTTT
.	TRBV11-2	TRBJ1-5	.	CASSSYRAWHQPQHF	TGTGCCAGCAGCTCCTACAGGGCTTGGCATCAGCCCCAGCATTTT
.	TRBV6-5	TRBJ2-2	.	CASRADYNTGELFF	TGTGCCAGCAGGGCCGACTACAACACCGGGGAGCTGTTTTTT
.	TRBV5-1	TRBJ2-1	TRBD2	CASSLGLAGAGRNEQFF	TGCGCCAGCAGCCTGGGACTAGCGGGGGCGGGTAGGAATGAGCAGTTCTTC
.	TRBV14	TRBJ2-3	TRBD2	CASSHPWGTSGNTQYF	TGTGCCAGCAGCCATCCATGGGGGACTAGCGGGAATACGCAGTATTTT
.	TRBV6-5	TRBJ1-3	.	CASSYSVWTRLDF	TGTGCCAGCAGTTACTCCGTTTGGACTAGGTTAGATTTT
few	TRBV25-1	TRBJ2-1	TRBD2	CASRIGGGNNEQFF	TGTGCCAGCCGTATCGGCGGGGGGAACAATGAGCAGTTCTTC
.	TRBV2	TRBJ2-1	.	CASRLDSYNEQFF	TGTGCCAGCAGATTAGACAGCTACAATGAGCAGTTCTTC
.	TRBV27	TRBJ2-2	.	CASSLRQVANTGELFF	TGTGCCAGCAGTCTCCGACAGGTAGCGAACACCGGGGAGCTGTTTTTT
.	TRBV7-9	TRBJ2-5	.	CASSLRGDSQETQYF	TGTGCCAGCAGCTTACGGGGAGACTCACAAGAGACCCAGTACTTC
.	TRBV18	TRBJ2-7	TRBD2	CASSPPAGGYDEQYF	TGTGCCAGCTCACCACCAGCGGGAGGCTACGACGAGCAGTACTTC
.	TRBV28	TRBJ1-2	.	CATDSNYGYTF	TGTGCCACCGACTCTAACTATGGCTACACCTTC
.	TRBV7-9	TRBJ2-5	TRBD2	CASSSGLAGGWQETQYF	TGTGCCAGCAGCTCGGGACTAGCGGGGGGCTGGCAAGAGACCCAGTACTTC
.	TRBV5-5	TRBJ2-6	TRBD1	CASSLAQGAGANVLTF	TGTGCCAGCAGCTTGGCACAGGGGGCTGGGGCCAACGTCCTGACTTTC
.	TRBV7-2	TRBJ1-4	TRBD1	CASSLDRGLGEKLFF	TGTGCCAGCAGCTTGGACAGGGGGTTGGGAGAAAAACTGTTTTTT
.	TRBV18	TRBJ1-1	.	CASSPRPDSSKNTEAFF	TGTGCCAGCTCACCACGACCGGACAGCAGTAAGAACACTGAAGCTTTCTTT
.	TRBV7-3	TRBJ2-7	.	CASSSNAGGYEQYF	TGTGCCAGCAGCTCCAATGCTGGCGGGTACGAGCAGTACTTC
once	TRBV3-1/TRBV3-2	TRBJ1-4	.	CASSLEGTNEKLFF	TGTGCCAGCAGTTTGGAGGGAACTAATGAAAAACTGTTTTTT
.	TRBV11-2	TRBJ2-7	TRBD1	CASSLGKGALEQYF	TGTGCCAGCAGCTTGGGGAAGGGGGCCCTCGAGCAGTACTTC
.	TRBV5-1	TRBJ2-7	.	CASSRGFSYEQYF	TGCGCCAGCAGCCGAGGATTCTCCTACGAGCAGTACTTC
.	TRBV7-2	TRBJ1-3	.	CATSQVSGSGNTIYF	TGTGCCACCTCCCAGGTTTCAGGGTCAGGAAACACCATATATTTT
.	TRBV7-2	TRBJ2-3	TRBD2	CASSEGLAGGQDTQYF	TGTGCCAGCAGCGAGGGACTAGCGGGGGGGCAAGATACGCAGTATTTT
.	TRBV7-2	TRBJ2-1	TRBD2	CASSLALTSGSNEQFF	TGTGCCAGCAGCTTAGCTCTGACTAGCGGTTCTAATGAGCAGTTCTTC
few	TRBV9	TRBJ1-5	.	CASSAQGVSNQPQHF	TGTGCCAGCAGCGCCCAGGGTGTAAGCAATCAGCCCCAGCATTTT
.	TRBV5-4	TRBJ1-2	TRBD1	CASSLGQGNRYGYTF	TGTGCCAGCAGCTTGGGACAGGGAAACCGCTATGGCTACACCTTC
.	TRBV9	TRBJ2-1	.	CASSVGPLAEVYNEQFF	TGTGCCAGCAGCGTAGGCCCCCTCGCGGAGGTTTACAATGAGCAGTTCTTC